The entry that follows covers one T cell receptor (beta chain) sequence. V was shortened by 5 bases and J by 7 bases, with 26 bases between the two germline ends. Germline assignment: CDR1 MNHEY and CDR2 SMNVEV (reference sequence). This CDR3 is 17 amino acids long. This sample stems from a study of T cells of healthy individuals. Via MiXCR, TCRdb re-called the 5' RACE reads, giving one row per CDR3 protein. The table includes 40,000 to 65,000 distinct CDR3 sequences, about 15% detected once. The TCR comes from a human donor in good health. The chain employs TRBV27 and TRBJ1-1, with D possibly TRBD1 on 5 matching bases. The CDR3 nucleotides are TGTGCCAGCAGTCCACCTCCGGGACTGCGGACAACAGATGAAGCTTTCTTT. It specifies CASSPPPGLRTTDEAFF.